Included here is one T cell receptor beta chain sequence, with context. Its specificity is unknown. The sample originates from a study of shared clonotypes between healthy human individuals. Overall study results and limits: Clonotype sharing across a few donors was observed for about 5.2% of naive CD4 clonotypes.

This CDR3 is 15 amino acids long. The germline V and J ends were trimmed by 2 bases and 8 bases, with 16 bases remaining between them. CDR1 is MNHEY, CDR2 SVGAGI, per germline. Each replicate PCR on the sorted subsets used approximately 200 ng DNA (approximately 33,000 T cell genomes). Assay used: immunoSEQ multiplex PCR; TCRdb lists only in-frame clones, some missing. This table holds roughly 680,000 clones, over 60% found once. The TCR sequence derives from a woman in her thirties in good health. The chain is built from TRBV6-5 and TRBJ2-1, with D tentatively TRBD2 (6 bases). Sequenced material: memory CD4+ T cells sorted from blood. Subset given: CD45RA-negative fraction. The CDR3 DNA is TGTGCCAGCAGTTACGCCGGGACTGTCGTCCATGAGCAGTTCTTC. Its translation is CASSYAGTVVHEQFF.